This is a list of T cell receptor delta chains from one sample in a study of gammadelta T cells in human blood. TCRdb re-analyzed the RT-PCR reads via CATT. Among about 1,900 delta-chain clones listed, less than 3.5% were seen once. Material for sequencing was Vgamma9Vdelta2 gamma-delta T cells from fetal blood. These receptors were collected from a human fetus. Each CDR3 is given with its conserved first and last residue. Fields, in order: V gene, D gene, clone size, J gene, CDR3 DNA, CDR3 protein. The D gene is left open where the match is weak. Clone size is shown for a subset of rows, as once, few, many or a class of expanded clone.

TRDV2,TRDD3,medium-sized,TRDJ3,TGTGCCTGTGACACCGTCAACTGGGGGAGCTCCTGGGACACCCGACAGATGTTTTTC,CACDTVNWGSSWDTRQMFF
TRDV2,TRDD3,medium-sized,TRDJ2,TGTGCCTGTGACATACTGGGGATGACAGCACAACTCTTCTTT,CACDILGMTAQLFF
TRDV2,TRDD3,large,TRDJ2,TGTGCCTGTGACACCGTGGGGGATAAGACAGCACAACTCTTCTTT,CACDTVGDKTAQLFF
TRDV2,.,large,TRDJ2,TGTGCCTGTGACACCTGGGGGTCGACAGCACAACTCTTCTTT,CACDTWGSTAQLFF
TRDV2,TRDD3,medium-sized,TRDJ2,TGTGCCTGTGACACCGTTGGGGGAAATTTGACAGCACAACTCTTCTTT,CACDTVGGNLTAQLFF
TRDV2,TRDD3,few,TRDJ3,TGTGCCTGTGACACCGCGGTGGGGGATATAAAAAGCTCCTGGGACACCCGACAGATGTTTTTC,CACDTAVGDIKSSWDTRQMFF
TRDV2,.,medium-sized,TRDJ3,TGTGCCTGTGACACCGTACTATCCCAACGTTCCTGGGACACCCGACAGATGTTTTTC,CACDTVLSQRSWDTRQMFF
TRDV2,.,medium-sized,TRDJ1,TGTGCCTGTGACGGGATCACCGATAAACTCATCTTT,CACDGITDKLIF
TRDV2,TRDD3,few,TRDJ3,TGTGCCTGTGACACCGGGAACTGGGGGATCTCCTGGGACACCCGACAGATGTTTTTC,CACDTGNWGISWDTRQMFF
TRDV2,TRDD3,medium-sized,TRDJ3,TGTGCCTGTGACTCGGGATCCTGGGGATACGGCTCCTGGGACACCCGACAGATGTTTTTC,CACDSGSWGYGSWDTRQMFF
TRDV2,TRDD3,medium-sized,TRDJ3,TGTGCCTGTGACACCGGGTTAGTACTGGGGGATAATAACGGTTCCTGGGACACCCGACAGATGTTTTTC,CACDTGLVLGDNNGSWDTRQMFF
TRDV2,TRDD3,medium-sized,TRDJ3,TGTGCCTGTGACACCGCTCTGGGGGCCAGCTCCTGGGACACCCGACAGATGTTTTTC,CACDTALGASSWDTRQMFF
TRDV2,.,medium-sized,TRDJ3,TGTGCCTGTGACACGGGGACTGCCTCATCCTGGGACACCCGACAGATGTTTTTC,CACDTGTASSWDTRQMFF
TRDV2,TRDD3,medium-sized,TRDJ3,TGTGCCTGTGACACCTGGGGATACTGGGACACCCGACAGATGTTTTTC,CACDTWGYWDTRQMFF
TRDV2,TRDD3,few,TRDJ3,TGTGCCTGTGACAAAAATACTGGGGGATACTCCTGGGACACCCGACAGATGTTTTTC,CACDKNTGGYSWDTRQMFF
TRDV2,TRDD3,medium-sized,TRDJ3,TGTGCCTGTGACCCCCTCTGGGGGATCCCTAGCTCCTGGGACACCCGACAGATGTTTTTC,CACDPLWGIPSSWDTRQMFF
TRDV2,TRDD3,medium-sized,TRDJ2,TGTGCCTGTGACACCTGGGGGATATTGACAGCACAACTCTTCTTT,CACDTWGILTAQLFF
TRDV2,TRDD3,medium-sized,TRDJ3,TGTGCCTGTGACAAAGCGTGGGGGATCACCTGGGACACCCGACAGATGTTTTTC,CACDKAWGITWDTRQMFF
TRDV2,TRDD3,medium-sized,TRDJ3,TGTGCCTGTGACAAAATACTGGGGGATATCTGGGACACCCGACAGATGTTTTTC,CACDKILGDIWDTRQMFF
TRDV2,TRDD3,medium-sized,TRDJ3,TGTGCCTGTGACACCGCTGGGGGATACTCCTCCTGGGACACCCGACAGATGTTTTTC,CACDTAGGYSSWDTRQMFF
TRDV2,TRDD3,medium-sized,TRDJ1,TGTGCCTGTGACACCTGGGGGATACATAAACTCATCTTT,CACDTWGIHKLIF
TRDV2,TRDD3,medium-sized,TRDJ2,TGTGCCTGTGACACCCTACTGGGGGATACGCCCCTTGATTTGACAGCACAACTCTTCTTT,CACDTLLGDTPLDLTAQLFF
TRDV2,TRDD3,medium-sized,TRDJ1,TGTGCCTGTGACACCGTACTGGGGGATAGAGGAACCACCGATAAACTCATCTTT,CACDTVLGDRGTTDKLIF
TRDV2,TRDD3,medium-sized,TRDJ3,TGTGCCTGTGACGCCCTACTGGGGGATACCTGGGACACCCGACAGATGTTTTTC,CACDALLGDTWDTRQMFF
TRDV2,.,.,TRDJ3,TGTGCCTGTGACACCGTAACTAGCTCCTGGGACACCCGACAGATGTTTTTC,CACDTVTSSWDTRQMFF
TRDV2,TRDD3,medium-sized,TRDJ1,TGTGCCTGTGACACCTGGGGGATATACACCGATAAACTCATCTTT,CACDTWGIYTDKLIF
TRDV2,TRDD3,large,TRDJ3,TGTGCCTGTGACACCTGGGGGATATCCTGGGACACCCGACAGATGTTTTTC,CACDTWGISWDTRQMFF
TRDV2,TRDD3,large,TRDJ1,TGTGCCTGTGACACTGGGGGATACGGTGAGGCCGATAAACTCATCTTT,CACDTGGYGEADKLIF
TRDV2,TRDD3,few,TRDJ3,TGTGCCTGTGACACCTTACTGGGGGCTGATACCTGGGACACCCGACAGATGTTTTTC,CACDTLLGADTWDTRQMFF
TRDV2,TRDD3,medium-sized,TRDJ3,TGTGCCTGTGACACTGGGGGATTCAAAAGCTCCTGGGACACCCGACAGATGTTTTTC,CACDTGGFKSSWDTRQMFF
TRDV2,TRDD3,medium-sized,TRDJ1,TGTGCCTGTGACCTACTGGGGGATACGTACACCGATAAACTCATCTTT,CACDLLGDTYTDKLIF
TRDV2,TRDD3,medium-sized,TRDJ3,TGTGCCTGTGACACGAGGGGATACGGCTCCTGGGACACCCGACAGATGTTTTTC,CACDTRGYGSWDTRQMFF
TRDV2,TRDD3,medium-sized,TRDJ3,TGTGCCTGTGACATACTGGGGGCGAGCTCCTGGGACACCCGACAGATGTTTTTC,CACDILGASSWDTRQMFF
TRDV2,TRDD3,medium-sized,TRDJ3,TGTGCCTGTGACACCGTACTGGGGGATAAAAGCTCCTGGGACACCCGACAGATGTTTTTC,CACDTVLGDKSSWDTRQMFF
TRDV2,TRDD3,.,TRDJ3,TGTGCCTGTGACAGCCTCACTGGGGGATACTCCTGGGACACCCGACAGATGTTTTTC,CACDSLTGGYSWDTRQMFF
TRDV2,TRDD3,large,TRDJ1,TGTGCCTGTGACCTACTGGGGGATACCGATAAACTCATCTTT,CACDLLGDTDKLIF
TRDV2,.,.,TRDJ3,TGTGCCTGTGACACCGTGTCCGGGGGCCGCTCCTGGGACACCCGACAGATGTTTTTC,CACDTVSGGRSWDTRQMFF
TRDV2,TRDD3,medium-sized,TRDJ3,TGTGCCTGTGACACGCTGGGGGATTACTGGGACACCCGACAGATGTTTTTC,CACDTLGDYWDTRQMFF
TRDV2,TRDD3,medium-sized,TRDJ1,TGTGCCTGTGACACCCTACTGGGGGATACTCCGTACACCGATAAACTCATCTTT,CACDTLLGDTPYTDKLIF
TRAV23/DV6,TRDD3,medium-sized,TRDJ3,TGTGCAGCAAGCAAGGTACTGGGGGGCTCCTGGGACACCCGACAGATGTTTTTC,CAASKVLGGSWDTRQMFF
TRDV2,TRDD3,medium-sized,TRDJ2,TGTGCCTGTGACCCTATACTGGGGATCCACACTTTGACAGCACAACTCTTCTTT,CACDPILGIHTLTAQLFF
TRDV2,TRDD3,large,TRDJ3,TGTGCCTGTGACACTGGGGGATACAGCTCCTGGGACACCCGACAGATGTTTTTC,CACDTGGYSSWDTRQMFF
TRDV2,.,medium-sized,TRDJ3,TGTGCCTGTGACACCGGAGGATACAGCTCCTGGGACACCCGACAGATGTTTTTC,CACDTGGYSSWDTRQMFF